Each of the 18 T cell receptor beta chains below was sequenced from the same sample in a study of cytotoxic CD8 clonotypes in ibrutinib-treated CLL. The method was immunoSEQ multiplex PCR; TCRdb's version includes in-frame clones alone and lacks a portion of them. The top ten clones hold about a tenth of a sample with about 140,000 clones, around 93% of them seen once. Sample: PBMCs, taken after 12 months of ibrutinib treatment. These TCRs come from a human donor with chronic lymphocytic leukemia.

With regard to this clone: In the same sample, other DNA sequences code for this CDR3. The chain recombines TRBV28 with TRBJ1-5; D gene unclear. Germline CDR1 is MDHEN and CDR2 is SYDVKM. CDR3 size: 14 residues. Between the trimmed V and J ends, which lost 2 bases and 2 bases, there was a span of 7 bases. DNA of the CDR3: TGTGCCAGCAGTTTAACGGGTGGCAATCAGCCCCAGCATTTT. Translated: CASSLTGGNQPQHF. The full variable domain, in which reference TRBV28 and TRBJ1-5 provide the parts outside the CDR3, is DVKVTQSSRYLVKRTGEKVFLECVQDMDHENMFWYRQDPGLGLRLIYFSYDVKMKEKGDIPEGYSVSREKKERFSLILESASTNQTSMYLCASSLTGGNQPQHFGDGTRLSIL.

V usage is TRBV2 and J usage is TRBJ2-2; the match to TRBD2 covers 12 bases. V trimming: 6 bases; J trimming: 2 bases; junction bases outside the gene matches: 16. The CDR3 runs 20 residues. Germline values: CDR1 SNHLY, CDR2 FYNNEI. Here the CDR3 reads CASRPPRGASGRANTGELFF. For the CDR3, the DNA is TGTGCCAGCAGGCCCCCCCGGGGGGCTAGCGGGAGGGCTAACACCGGGGAGCTGTTTTTT. The entire variable domain, with the rest obtained from reference TRBV2 and TRBJ2-2, is as follows: EPEVTQTPSHQVTQMGQEVILRCVPISNHLYFYWYRQILGQKVEFLVSFYNNEISEKSEIFDDQFSVERPDGSNFTLKIRSTKLEDSAMYFCASRPPRGASGRANTGELFFGEGSRLTVL.

The rearrangement uses TRBV9 and TRBJ2-5; 8 bases line up with TRBD2. Germline trimming cut 6 bases from V and 5 bases from J; bases unmatched to any gene: 6. Germline V gene sequence: CDR1 SGDLS, CDR2 YYNGEE. This CDR3 comprises 13 residues. CDR3: CASTGTSGETQYF. Written as DNA, the CDR3 is TGTGCCAGCACCGGGACTAGTGGGGAGACCCAGTACTTC.

The chain employs TRBV15 and TRBJ2-3; D ambiguous. Trimming took off 0 bases at V and 0 bases at J, with 7 bases between the two ends. From germline, CDR1 is LNHNV and CDR2 YYDKDF (reference sequence). CDR3 length: 15 residues. The CDR3 DNA follows: TGTGCCACCAGCAGAGATGGTCTAAGCACAGATACGCAGTATTTT. Protein: CATSRDGLSTDTQYF.

This chain connects TRBV27 to TRBJ2-7, with 10 bases identical to TRBD1. The germline CDR1 and CDR2 sequences are MNHEY and SMNVEV (reference sequence). Trimming at V came to 3 bases and at J to 7 bases, leaving 6 bases not matched to a gene. This CDR3 region has 14 residues. The CDR3 DNA is TGTGCCAGCAGTTTTCGGACAGGGGGAGGTGAGCAGTACTTC. It translates to CASSFRTGGGEQYF.

This clone was detected once. An end of the junction does not agree with germline; a read error may underlie this. The chain links TRBV12-5 to TRBJ2-6, with D maybe TRBD1 (5 bases). Germline CDR1 reads LGHNT; CDR2 reads FRNRAP. This CDR3 is built from 18 residues. CDR3 DNA sequence: TGTGCTAGTGGTTTTCAGGGTGCAGGACAAAGTCGGGCCAACGTCCTGACATTC. Protein: CASGFQGAGQSRANVLTF.

The gene calls are TRBV5-1 and TRBJ2-2; D uncertain. Per germline, CDR1 SGHRS and CDR2 YFSETQ. V dropped 3 bases and J dropped 2 bases, with 5 bases sitting between them. The CDR3 spans 13 residues. CDR3 sequence: CASSSDNTGELFF. Here the CDR3 DNA reads TGCGCCAGCAGCTCAGACAACACCGGGGAGCTGTTTTTT. The full variable domain, completed using reference TRBV5-1 and TRBJ2-2, is KAGVTQTPRYLIKTRGQQVTLSCSPISGHRSVSWYQQTPGQGLQFLFEYFSETQRNKGNFPGRFSGRQFSNSRSEMNVSTLELGDSALYLCASSSDNTGELFFGEGSRLTVL.

In this sample, this clone turned up a few times. The V gene is TRBV19, the J gene TRBJ2-3; D remains ambiguous. Per germline, CDR1 LNHDA and CDR2 SQIVND (reference sequence). There are 14 residues in the CDR3. V was cut by 0 bases and J by 1 base, with 5 bases left in between. CDR3 nucleotides: TGTGCCAGTAGTATAGATCGGGGCACAGATACGCAGTATTTT. Protein sequence: CASSIDRGTDTQYF.

The gene calls are TRBV11-1 and TRBJ2-1; TRBD2 matches 13 bases. J was trimmed by 7 bases and V by 5 bases; bases with no gene match: 8. Germline CDR1 is SGHAT and CDR2 is FQDESV (reference sequence). CDR3 size: 16 residues. The CDR3 region has the DNA TGTGCCAGCAGCAAAACCGGGACTAGCGGGATAAATGAGCAGTTCTTC. Translation gives CASSKTGTSGINEQFF.

A few counts support this clone. The chain uses TRBV28 and TRBJ1-2, with D hard to call. In germline, CDR1 is MDHEN, CDR2 SYDVKM. The CDR3 runs 13 residues. V was trimmed by 8 bases and J by 8 bases, leaving 18 bases between them. CDR3 bases: TGTGCCAGCCAGGAAATCCTATTAGGCGGCTACACCTTC. It codes for CASQEILLGGYTF.

The gene calls are TRBV30 and TRBJ1-4; D may be TRBD1 (5 bases). The CDR3 is made up of 13 amino acids. Trimming pared 0 bases from V and 10 bases from J, leaving 12 bases between. CDR1 and CDR2 from the germline V gene are GTSNPN and SVGIG (reference sequence). CDR3 protein: CAWSVAQGGKLFF. CDR3 DNA sequence: TGTGCCTGGAGTGTAGCTCAGGGTGGAAAACTGTTTTTT.

The genes are TRBV27 and TRBJ1-1, with a tentative D call TRBD1 (5 bases). V dropped 2 bases and J dropped 11 bases, with 18 bases sitting between them. The germline gives CDR1 MNHEY, CDR2 SMNVEV (reference sequence). The CDR3 spans 14 residues. CDR3 sequence: CASSLDRDRRVAFF. CDR3 DNA: TGTGCCAGCAGTTTAGACCGGGACCGGCGAGTGGCTTTCTTT.

The rearrangement uses TRBV5-1 and TRBJ2-3, with D perhaps assigned TRBD1 or TRBD2 (5 bases each). Germline-derived CDR1 and CDR2 are SGHRS and YFSETQ. Trimming stripped 4 bases from V and 0 bases from J, with 12 bases between. The CDR3 runs 15 residues. This CDR3 is CASSRDGESTDTQYF. In DNA form, the CDR3 reads TGCGCCAGCAGCCGGGACGGGGAAAGCACAGATACGCAGTATTTT.

V gene TRBV6-6 combines with J gene TRBJ2-4, with a tentative D call TRBD1 (5 bases). The CDR3 loop spans 14 amino acids. V was clipped by 4 bases and J by 0 bases, with 7 bases between them. The germline V gene has CDR1 MNHNY and CDR2 SVGAGI (reference sequence). The CDR3 sequence: CASSLGVAKNIQYF. CDR3 coding DNA: TGTGCCAGCAGTTTAGGGGTAGCCAAAAACATTCAGTACTTC.

The chain has TRBV10-1 and TRBJ2-5; a weak D match, TRBD2 (7 bases). The ends were cut back, 11 bases at V and 4 bases at J, with 17 bases in the middle. Germline lookup yields CDR1 WNHNN and CDR2 SYGVQD (reference sequence). The CDR3 runs 13 residues. CDR3 amino acids: CARGAGCGETQYF. As DNA, the CDR3 is TGCGCCCGGGGGGCAGGGTGTGGAGAGACCCAGTACTTC.

The V and J genes are TRBV9 and TRBJ2-7; 7 positions agree with TRBD1. From germline, CDR1 is SGDLS and CDR2 YYNGEE. The CDR3 is made up of 15 amino acids. The trim removed 2 bases at V and 2 bases at J, leaving 7 bases unmatched. The CDR3 bases are TGTGCCAGCAGCGTTACCGGGACAGCACCCTACGAGCAGTACTTC. Translated, it gives CASSVTGTAPYEQYF.

This clone was seen a few times. This sequence joins TRBV5-1 and TRBJ2-7; no clear D. Between the trimmed V and J ends, which lost 4 bases and 6 bases, there was a span of 17 bases. This CDR3 contains 14 residues. Per the germline V gene, CDR1 is SGHRS and CDR2 is YFSETQ. The CDR3 is CASSLGPTLLEQYF. As DNA, the CDR3 is TGCGCCAGCAGCCTCGGCCCTACCCTTCTCGAGCAGTACTTC.

The CDR3 DNA is TGTGCCACCTTTCGGCTAGCGGACCAACACTCCTACAATGAGCAGTTCTTC. It codes for CATFRLADQHSYNEQFF. This sequence joins TRBV7-9 and TRBJ2-1; 7 bases align to TRBD2. J lost 0 bases, V lost 10 bases, and 15 bases had no gene match. CDR3 length: 17 amino acids. The germline CDR1 and CDR2 sequences are SEHNR and FQNEAQ (reference sequence).